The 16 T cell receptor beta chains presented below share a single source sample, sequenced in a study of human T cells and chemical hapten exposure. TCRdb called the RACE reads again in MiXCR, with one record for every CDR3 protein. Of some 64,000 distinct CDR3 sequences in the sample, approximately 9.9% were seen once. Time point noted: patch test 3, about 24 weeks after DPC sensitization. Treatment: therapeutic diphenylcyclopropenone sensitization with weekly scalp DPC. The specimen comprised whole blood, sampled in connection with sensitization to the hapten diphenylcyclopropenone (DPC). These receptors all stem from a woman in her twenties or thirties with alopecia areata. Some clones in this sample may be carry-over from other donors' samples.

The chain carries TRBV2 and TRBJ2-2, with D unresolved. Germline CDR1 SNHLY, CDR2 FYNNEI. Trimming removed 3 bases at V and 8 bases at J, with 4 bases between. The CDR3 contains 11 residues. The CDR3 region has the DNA TGTGCCAGCAGTGAGTTGGGGGAGCTGTTTTTT. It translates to CASSELGELFF.

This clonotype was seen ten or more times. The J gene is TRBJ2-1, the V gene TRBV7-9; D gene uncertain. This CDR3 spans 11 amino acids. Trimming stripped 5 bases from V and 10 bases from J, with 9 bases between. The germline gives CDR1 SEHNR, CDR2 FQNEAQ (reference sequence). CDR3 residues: CASSALLEQFF. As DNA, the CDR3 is TGTGCCAGCAGCGCTCTTCTGGAGCAGTTCTTC.

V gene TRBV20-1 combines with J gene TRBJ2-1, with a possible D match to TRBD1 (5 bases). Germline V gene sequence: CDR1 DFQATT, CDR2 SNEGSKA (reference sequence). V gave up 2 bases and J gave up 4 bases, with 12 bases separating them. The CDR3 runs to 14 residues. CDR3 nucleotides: TGCAGTGCTAGAAAGGTACAGGCGTACAATGAGCAGTTCTTC. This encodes CSARKVQAYNEQFF.

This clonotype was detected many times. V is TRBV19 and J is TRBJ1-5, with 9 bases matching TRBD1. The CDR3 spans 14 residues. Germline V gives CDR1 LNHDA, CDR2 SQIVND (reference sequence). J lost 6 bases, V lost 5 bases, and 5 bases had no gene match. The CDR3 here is CASSEGTGSQPQHF. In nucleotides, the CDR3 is TGTGCCAGTAGTGAAGGGACAGGGTCTCAGCCCCAGCATTTT.

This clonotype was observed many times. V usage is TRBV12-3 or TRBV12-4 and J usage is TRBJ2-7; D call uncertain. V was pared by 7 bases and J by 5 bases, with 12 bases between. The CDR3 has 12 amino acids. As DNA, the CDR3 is TGTGCCAGCACCCTCAACCCGGACGAGCAGTACTTC. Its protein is CASTLNPDEQYF.

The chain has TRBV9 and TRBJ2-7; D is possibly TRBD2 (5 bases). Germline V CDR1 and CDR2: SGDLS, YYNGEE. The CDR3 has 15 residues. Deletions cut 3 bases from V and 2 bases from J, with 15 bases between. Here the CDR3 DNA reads TGTGCCAGCAGCGCCTCCACGGACGGGGCCTACGAGCAGTACTTC. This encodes CASSASTDGAYEQYF.

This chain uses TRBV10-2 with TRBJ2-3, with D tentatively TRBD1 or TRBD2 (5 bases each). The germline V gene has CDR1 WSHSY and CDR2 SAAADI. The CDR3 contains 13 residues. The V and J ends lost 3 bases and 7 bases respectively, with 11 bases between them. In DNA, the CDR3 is TGCGCCAGCAGTGAACGGGACGCTTATACGCAGTATTTT. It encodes CASSERDAYTQYF.

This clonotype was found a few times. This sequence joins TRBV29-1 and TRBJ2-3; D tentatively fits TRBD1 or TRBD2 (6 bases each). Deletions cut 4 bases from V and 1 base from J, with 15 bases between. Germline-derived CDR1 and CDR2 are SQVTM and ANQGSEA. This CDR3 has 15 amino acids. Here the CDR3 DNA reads TGCAGCGTTGGATCGGGGGCGCCGGGCACAGATACGCAGTATTTT. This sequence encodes CSVGSGAPGTDTQYF.

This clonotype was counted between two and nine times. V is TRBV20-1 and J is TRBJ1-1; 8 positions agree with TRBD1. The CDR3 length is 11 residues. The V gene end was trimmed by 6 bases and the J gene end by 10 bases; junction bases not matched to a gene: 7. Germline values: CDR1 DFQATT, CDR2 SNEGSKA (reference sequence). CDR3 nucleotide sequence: TGCAGTGCCCTAGACAGGGGTGTAGCTTTCTTT. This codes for CSALDRGVAFF.

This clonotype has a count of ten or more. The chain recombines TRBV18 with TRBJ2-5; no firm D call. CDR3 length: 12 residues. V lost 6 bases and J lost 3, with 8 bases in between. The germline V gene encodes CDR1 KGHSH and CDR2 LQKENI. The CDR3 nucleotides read TGTGCCAGCTCGACCTGGGAAGAGACCCAGTACTTC. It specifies CASSTWEETQYF.

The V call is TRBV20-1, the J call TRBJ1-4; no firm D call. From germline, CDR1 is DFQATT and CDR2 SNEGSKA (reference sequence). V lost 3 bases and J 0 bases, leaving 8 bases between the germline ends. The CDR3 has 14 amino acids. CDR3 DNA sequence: TGCAGTGCTAGTCGGACGGCAACTAATGAAAAACTGTTTTTT. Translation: CSASRTATNEKLFF.

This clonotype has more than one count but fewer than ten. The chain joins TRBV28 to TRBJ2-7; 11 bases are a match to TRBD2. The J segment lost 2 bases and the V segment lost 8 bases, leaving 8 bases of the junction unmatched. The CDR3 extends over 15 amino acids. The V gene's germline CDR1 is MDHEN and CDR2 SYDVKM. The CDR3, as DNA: TGTGCCAGCCGAACTAGCGGGAGTTCTCCCTACGAGCAGTACTTC. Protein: CASRTSGSSPYEQYF.

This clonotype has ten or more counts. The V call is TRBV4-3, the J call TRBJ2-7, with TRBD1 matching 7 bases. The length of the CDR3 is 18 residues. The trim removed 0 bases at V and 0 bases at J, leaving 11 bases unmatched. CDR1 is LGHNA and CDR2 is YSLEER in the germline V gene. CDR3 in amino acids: CASSQDLTRGQSSYEQYF. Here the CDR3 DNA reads TGCGCCAGCAGCCAAGACCTCACACGGGGACAGAGCTCCTACGAGCAGTACTTC.

DNA for the CDR3: TGCAGTGCTAGAGAGTTAGGGCGGTCCGGGGAGCTGTTTTTT. Residues: CSARELGRSGELFF. This chain uses TRBV20-1 with TRBJ2-2; no clear D. Deletions cut 0 bases from V and 6 bases from J, with 11 bases between. Per the germline V gene, CDR1 is DFQATT and CDR2 is SNEGSKA (reference sequence). The CDR3 is 14 residues long.

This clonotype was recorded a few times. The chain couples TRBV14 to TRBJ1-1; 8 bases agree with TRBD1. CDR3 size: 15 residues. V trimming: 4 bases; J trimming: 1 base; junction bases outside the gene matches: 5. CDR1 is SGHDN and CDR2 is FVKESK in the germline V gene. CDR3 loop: CASSLRTGRNTEAFF. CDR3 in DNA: TGTGCCAGCAGCCTCAGGACAGGGAGGAACACTGAAGCTTTCTTT.

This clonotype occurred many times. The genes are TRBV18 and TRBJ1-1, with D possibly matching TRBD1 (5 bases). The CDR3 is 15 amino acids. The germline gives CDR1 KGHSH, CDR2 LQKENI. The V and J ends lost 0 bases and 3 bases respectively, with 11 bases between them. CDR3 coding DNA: TGTGCCAGCTCACCACCAACAGGCGGGTACACTGAAGCTTTCTTT. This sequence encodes CASSPPTGGYTEAFF.